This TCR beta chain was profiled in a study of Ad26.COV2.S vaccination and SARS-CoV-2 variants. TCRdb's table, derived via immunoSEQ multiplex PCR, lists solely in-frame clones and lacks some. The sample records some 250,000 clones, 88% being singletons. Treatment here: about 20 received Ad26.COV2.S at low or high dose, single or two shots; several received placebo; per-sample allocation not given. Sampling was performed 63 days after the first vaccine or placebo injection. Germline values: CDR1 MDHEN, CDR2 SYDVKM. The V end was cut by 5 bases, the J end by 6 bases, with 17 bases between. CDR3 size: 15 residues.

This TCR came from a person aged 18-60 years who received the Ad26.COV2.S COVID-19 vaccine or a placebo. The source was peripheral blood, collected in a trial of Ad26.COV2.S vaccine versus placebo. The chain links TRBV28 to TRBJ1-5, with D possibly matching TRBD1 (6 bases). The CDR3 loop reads CASSAPGGRLQPQHF. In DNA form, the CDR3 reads TGTGCCAGCAGTGCCCCCGGGGGGCGTCTTCAGCCCCAGCATTTT.